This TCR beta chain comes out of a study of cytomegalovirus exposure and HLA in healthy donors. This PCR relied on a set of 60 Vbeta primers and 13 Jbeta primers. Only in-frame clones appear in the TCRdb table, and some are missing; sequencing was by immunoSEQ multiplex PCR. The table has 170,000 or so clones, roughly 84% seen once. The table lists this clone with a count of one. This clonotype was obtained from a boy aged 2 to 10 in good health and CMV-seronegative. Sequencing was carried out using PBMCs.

The CDR3: CASSYGDRGSEQYF. The CDR3, as DNA: TGTGCCAGCAGTTATGGGGACAGGGGGTCCGAGCAGTACTTC. This chain connects TRBV6-5 to TRBJ2-7; 11 bases are a match to TRBD1. The germline V gene has CDR1 MNHEY and CDR2 SVGAGI. The junction had 4 bases not matched to a gene; V was cut back by 3 bases and J by 6 bases. The CDR3 is 14 amino acids.